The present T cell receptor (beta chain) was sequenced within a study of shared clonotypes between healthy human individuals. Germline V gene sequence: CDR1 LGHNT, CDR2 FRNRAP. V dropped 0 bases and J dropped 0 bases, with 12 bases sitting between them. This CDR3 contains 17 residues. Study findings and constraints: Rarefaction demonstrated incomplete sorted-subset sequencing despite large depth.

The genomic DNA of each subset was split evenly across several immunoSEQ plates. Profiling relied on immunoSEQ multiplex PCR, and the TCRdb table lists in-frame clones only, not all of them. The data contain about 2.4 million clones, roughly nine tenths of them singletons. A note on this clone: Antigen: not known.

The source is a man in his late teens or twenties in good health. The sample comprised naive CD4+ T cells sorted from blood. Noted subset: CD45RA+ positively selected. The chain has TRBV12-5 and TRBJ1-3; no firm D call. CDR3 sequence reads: CASGLVLYGSSGNTIYF. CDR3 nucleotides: TGTGCTAGTGGTTTGGTATTATATGGCAGCTCTGGAAACACCATATATTTT. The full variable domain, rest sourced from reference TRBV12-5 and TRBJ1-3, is DARVTQTPRHKVTEMGQEVTMRCQPILGHNTVFWYRQTMMQGLELLAYFRNRAPLDDSGMPKDRFSAEMPDATLATLKIQPSEPRDSAVYFCASGLVLYGSSGNTIYFGEGSWLTVV.